These 4 T cell receptor beta chains were all obtained from the same sample, sequenced in a study of blood T cell repertoires in COVID-19. The repertoire was sequenced with immunoSEQ multiplex PCR; TCRdb's copy has only in-frame clones and lacks some. The sample carries 230,000 or so clones, roughly 90% recorded once. Sequencing input: peripheral blood. These receptors came from a woman aged 60-75 years with COVID-19, enrolled during active disease.

J is TRBJ2-1 and V is TRBV9; 14 bases agree with TRBD2. Trimming removed 0 bases from V and 0 bases from J; junction bases left unmatched: 5. The CDR3 is made up of 19 amino acids. Germline assignment: CDR1 SGDLS and CDR2 YYNGEE. CDR3 coding DNA: TGTGCCAGCAGCGTAGGACTAGCGGGGGGGCGGAGCTCCTACAATGAGCAGTTCTTC. It is translated as CASSVGLAGGRSSYNEQFF.

This chain links TRBV7-2 with TRBJ2-7, with 10 bases identical to TRBD1. This CDR3 spans 15 amino acids. Looked up from germline, CDR1 is SGHTA and CDR2 is FQGNSA. Trimming cost V 7 bases and J 2 bases; bases outside gene matches: 8. CDR3 amino acids: CASTFPGQGPYEQYF. The CDR3, as DNA: TGTGCCAGCACCTTCCCGGGACAGGGGCCCTACGAGCAGTACTTC. The variable domain in full, completed from reference TRBV7-2 and TRBJ2-7, reads GAGVSQSPSNKVTEKGKDVELRCDPISGHTALYWYRQSLGQGLEFLIYFQGNSAPDKSGLPSDRFSAERTGGSVSTLTIQRTQQEDSAVYLCASTFPGQGPYEQYFGPGTRLTVT.

The CDR3 DNA follows: TGTGCCAGCAGACAGGGAGCAGATACGCAGTATTTT. Translating gives CASRQGADTQYF. The chain couples TRBV6-5 to TRBJ2-3; D may be TRBD1 (6 bases). The length of the CDR3 is 12 residues. V lost 6 bases to trimming and J lost 4 bases, with 8 bases between them. CDR1 and CDR2 from the germline V gene are MNHEY and SVGAGI.

In this sample, this clone turned up a few times. The chain combines TRBV11-2 with TRBJ2-5; a possible D gene is TRBD1 (6 bases). Germline CDR1 is SGHAT and CDR2 is FQNNGV. Trimming cost V 6 bases and J 3 bases, with 20 bases left between them. The CDR3 sequence is 16 residues long. In DNA form, the CDR3 reads TGTGCCAGCAGGCACAGGGATGGGTACGGGGAAGAGACCCAGTACTTC. Amino acids: CASRHRDGYGEETQYF.